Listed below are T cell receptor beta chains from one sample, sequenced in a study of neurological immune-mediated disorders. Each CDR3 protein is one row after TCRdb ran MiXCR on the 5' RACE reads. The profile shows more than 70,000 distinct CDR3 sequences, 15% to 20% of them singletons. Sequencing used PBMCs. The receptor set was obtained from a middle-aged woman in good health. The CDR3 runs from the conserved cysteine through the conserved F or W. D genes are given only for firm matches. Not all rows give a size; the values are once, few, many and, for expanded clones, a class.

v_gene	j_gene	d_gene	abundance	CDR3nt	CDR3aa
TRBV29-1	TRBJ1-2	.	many	TGCAGCGTTGAAGATTTGGGACGTTTC	CSVEDLGRF
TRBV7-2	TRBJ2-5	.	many	TGTGCCAGCAGCACAACCCCCGAAGAGACCCAGTACTTC	CASSTTPEETQYF
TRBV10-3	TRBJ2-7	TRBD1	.	TGTGCCACCAGAATGACAGGGGACTACGAGCAGTACTTC	CATRMTGDYEQYF
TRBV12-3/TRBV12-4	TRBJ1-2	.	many	TGTGCCAGCACCATGGGACTAGCTAACTATGGCTACACCTTC	CASTMGLANYGYTF
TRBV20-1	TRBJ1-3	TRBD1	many	TGCAGTGCTAGTTCGACAGGGACTGGAAACACCATATATTTT	CSASSTGTGNTIYF
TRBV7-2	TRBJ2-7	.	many	TGTGCCAGCAGCCGGGGGACGAGCTCCTACGAGCAGTACTTC	CASSRGTSSYEQYF
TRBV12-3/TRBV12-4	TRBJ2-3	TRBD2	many	TGTGCCAGCAGGACCTTAGCGGGGGTGGGAGATACGCAGTATTTT	CASRTLAGVGDTQYF
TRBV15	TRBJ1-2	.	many	TGTGCCACCAGCAGAGGTGGCACCCACTCCCCTCTAACCTATGGCTACACCTTC	CATSRGGTHSPLTYGYTF
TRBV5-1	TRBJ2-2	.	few	TGCGCCAGCAGCCCGAATGGGGACACCGGGGAGCTGTTTTTT	CASSPNGDTGELFF
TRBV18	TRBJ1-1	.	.	TGTGCCAGCTCACCGTCGAAGGGGGGAACTGAAGCTTTCTTT	CASSPSKGGTEAFF
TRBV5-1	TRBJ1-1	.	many	TGCGCCAGCAGCGGAGGGACTGAAGCTTTCTTT	CASSGGTEAFF
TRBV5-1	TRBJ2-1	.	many	TGCGCCAGCAGCTTGGCGACGAACGGGGGTGAGCAGTTCTTC	CASSLATNGGEQFF
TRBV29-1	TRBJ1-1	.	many	TGCAGCGTTGGGGGAGCCACATTCCGGGACCCGGGCACTGAAGCTTTCTTT	CSVGGATFRDPGTEAFF
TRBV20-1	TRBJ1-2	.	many	TGCAGTGCTAGAAAACAGGAGGGGACCTATGGCTACACCTTC	CSARKQEGTYGYTF
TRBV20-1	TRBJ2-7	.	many	TGCAGTGCTAGCGGGGGCCAATCCTACGAGCAGTACTTC	CSASGGQSYEQYF
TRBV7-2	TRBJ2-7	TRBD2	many	TGTGCCAGCCTTTCTAGCGGGGGGGCGGGAGAGCAGTACTTC	CASLSSGGAGEQYF
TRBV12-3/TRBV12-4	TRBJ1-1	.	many	TGTGCCAGCAGTTCTAGGGGCACCACTGAAGCTTTCTTT	CASSSRGTTEAFF
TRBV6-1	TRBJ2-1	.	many	TGTGCCAGCAGTGAAGCGCGACAGACTATCAACAATGAGCAGTTCTTC	CASSEARQTINNEQFF
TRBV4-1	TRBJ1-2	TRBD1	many	TGCGCCAGCAGCCGGACGACAGGGGGAGACTATGGCTACACCTTC	CASSRTTGGDYGYTF
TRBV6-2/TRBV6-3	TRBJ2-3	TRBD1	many	TGTGCCAGCAGTCGACAGGGGGCAGTTAGGACAGATACGCAGTATTTT	CASSRQGAVRTDTQYF
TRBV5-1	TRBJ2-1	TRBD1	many	TGCGCCAGCAGCCTTCTAAGACAGGGCAATGAGCAGTTCTTC	CASSLLRQGNEQFF
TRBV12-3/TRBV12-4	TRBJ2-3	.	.	TGTGCCAGCAGTTTGAGGGGGAAGAGCACAGATACGCAGTATTTT	CASSLRGKSTDTQYF
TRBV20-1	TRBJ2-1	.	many	TGCAGTGCTAGAGAGGTCCCAGAAAACAATGAGCAGTTCTTC	CSAREVPENNEQFF
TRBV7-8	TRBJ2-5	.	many	TGTGCCAGCAGCCCAAAATCCGGGGGCACCGGGGAGACCCAGTACTTC	CASSPKSGGTGETQYF
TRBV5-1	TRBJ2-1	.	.	TGCGCCAGCAGCTTGGGTTTTAGCGGAAAGTCGAATGAGCAGTTCTTC	CASSLGFSGKSNEQFF
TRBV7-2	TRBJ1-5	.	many	TGTGCCAGCAGCTTAGAGGGTTGGGGGGATCAGCCCCAGCATTTT	CASSLEGWGDQPQHF
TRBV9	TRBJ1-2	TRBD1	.	TGTGCCAGCAGCCCCCACGGACAGGGCCTATATGGCTACACCTTC	CASSPHGQGLYGYTF
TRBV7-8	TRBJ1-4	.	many	TGTGCCAGCAGCTCCGGCATAAGAAAGGAAAAACTGTTTTTT	CASSSGIRKEKLFF
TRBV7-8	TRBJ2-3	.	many	TGTGCCAGCAGCAAAATGGGGGTGATCGGAGATACGCAGTATTTT	CASSKMGVIGDTQYF
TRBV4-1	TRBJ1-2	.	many	TGCGCCAGCAGCCAAGAATGGGGCACGGGCCTATGGGGCTACACCTTC	CASSQEWGTGLWGYTF
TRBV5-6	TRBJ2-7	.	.	TGTGCCAGCAGACCCGGGACCCGCAGGGCCGAGCAGTACTTC	CASRPGTRRAEQYF
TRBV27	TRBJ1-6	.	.	TGTGCCAGCAGTGGCGACAGGTTCTATTCACCCCTCCACTTT	CASSGDRFYSPLHF
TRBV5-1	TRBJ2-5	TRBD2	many	TGCGCCAGCAGAAGACTAGCGGGGGGCCAAGAGACCCAGTACTTC	CASRRLAGGQETQYF
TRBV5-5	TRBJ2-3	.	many	TGTGCCAGCAGCTTGGTGGGGGGGCCTAGCACAGATACGCAGTATTTT	CASSLVGGPSTDTQYF
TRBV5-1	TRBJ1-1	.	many	TGCGCCAGCAGCTTTGACAGAGAGAACACTGAAGCTTTCTTT	CASSFDRENTEAFF
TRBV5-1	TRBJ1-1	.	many	TGCGCCAGCAGCTTACCGCCACCCGGGGGGGGCACTGAAGCTTTCTTT	CASSLPPPGGGTEAFF
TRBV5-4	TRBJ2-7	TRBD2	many	TGTGCCAGCAGCCAAAGGACTAGCGGTTTGTACGAGCAGTACTTC	CASSQRTSGLYEQYF
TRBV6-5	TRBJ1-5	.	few	TGTGCCAGCAGTTCCACAGGCGATCAGCCCCAGCATTTT	CASSSTGDQPQHF
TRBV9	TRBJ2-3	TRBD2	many	TGTGCCAGCAGCGTAGGGTCGGGGACTAGCCCGTTCGACGCAGATACGCAGTATTTT	CASSVGSGTSPFDADTQYF
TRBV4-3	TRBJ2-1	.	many	TGCGCCAGCAGCCAAGACACCGGACAGTACCACAATGAGCAGTTCTTC	CASSQDTGQYHNEQFF
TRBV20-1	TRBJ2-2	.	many	TGCAGTGCTAGAGAAAAATGGCGGCCCGGGGAGCTGTTTTTT	CSAREKWRPGELFF
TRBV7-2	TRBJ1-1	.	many	TGTGCCAGCAGCCCCCAGGGAGGGGGGTCTGAAGCTTTCTTT	CASSPQGGGSEAFF
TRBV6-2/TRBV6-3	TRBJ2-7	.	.	TGTGCCAGCAGTTACATGCGAGGCACCTACGAGCGGTACTTC	CASSYMRGTYERYF
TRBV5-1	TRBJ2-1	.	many	TGCGCCAGCAGCCGTCCAAAATTATCCCGTCATCATGAGCAGTTCTTC	CASSRPKLSRHHEQFF
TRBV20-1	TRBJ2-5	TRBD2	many	TGCAGTGCTGACCGGGGGGGCCTCGGTGAGACCCAGTACTTC	CSADRGGLGETQYF
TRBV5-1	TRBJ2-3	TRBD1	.	TGCGCCAGCAGCTTGGACAGGGGGCGGACAGATACGCAGTATTTT	CASSLDRGRTDTQYF
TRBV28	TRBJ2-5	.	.	TGTGCCAGCAGTTTATCCGGGGTTGAGACCCAGTACTTC	CASSLSGVETQYF
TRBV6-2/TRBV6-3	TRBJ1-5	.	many	TGTGCCAGCAGTCCCGGACTACCGACAGTGTTAGTACAGCCCCAGCATTTT	CASSPGLPTVLVQPQHF